This T cell receptor beta chain was observed in a study of T cells after yellow fever vaccination. General study points: The booster saw the reappearance of most primary-vaccination clones (roughly 96% CD4, almost 90% CD8). There was a small share of clonotypes that showed up in both the CD4 and CD8 compartments.

Germline loops: CDR1 SGHRS, CDR2 YFSETQ. V was clipped by 1 base and J by 2 bases, with 12 bases between them. The CDR3 is 15 amino acids. Details on this clonotype: Its matching antigen is unknown.

5'RACE template switching produced TCR cDNA carrying a universal primer site and UMIs. TCRdb re-analysed the 5' RACE reads in MiXCR, keeping a single row per CDR3 protein. The sample comprises hundreds of thousands of distinct CDR3 sequences, 8% to 9.5% of which are singletons, and 15% to 20% rests with the top ten. This TCR came from a man aged 18 to 30 who received the YFV17D yellow fever vaccine. The sequencing used PBMCs, collected roughly 47 days after the first yellow fever vaccination. The rearrangement uses TRBV5-1 and TRBJ1-2; D is perhaps TRBD1 (5 bases). The CDR3 coding sequence is TGCGCCAGCAGCTTGACAGGCCTCCTCAACTATGGCTACACCTTC. Translation gives CASSLTGLLNYGYTF.